Below are 12 T cell receptor beta chains sequenced from a single sample in a study of T cell responses to AZD1222 COVID-19 vaccine. The protocol was immunoSEQ multiplex PCR, while the TCRdb copy is restricted to in-frame clones and leaves out a portion. In the table there are some 140,000 clones, 93% of which are singletons. This specimen consisted of peripheral blood, obtained on day 0 of AZD1222 vaccination. These receptors all come from an adult in good health.

The rearrangement joins TRBV7-2 to TRBJ1-4; maybe TRBD1 (5 bases). The V gene lost 4 bases and the J gene lost 0 bases, with 9 bases spanning the gap. The CDR3 covers 15 residues. Germline V gives CDR1 SGHTA, CDR2 FQGNSA. The CDR3: CASSSGTATNEKLFF. The CDR3 nucleotides read TGTGCCAGCAGCTCAGGGACGGCAACTAATGAAAAACTGTTTTTT.

The V gene is TRBV19, the J gene TRBJ2-1, with D possibly TRBD2 on 6 matching bases. The length of the CDR3 is 15 residues. CDR1 is LNHDA and CDR2 is SQIVND in the germline V gene (reference sequence). V gave up 5 bases and J gave up 0 bases, with 11 bases separating them. The CDR3 spells CASSPHGSSYNEQFF. DNA of the CDR3: TGTGCCAGTAGTCCCCACGGGAGCTCCTACAATGAGCAGTTCTTC.

The chain couples TRBV19 to TRBJ1-4; no definite D call. Germline V gene sequence: CDR1 LNHDA, CDR2 SQIVND (reference sequence). Trimming took off 3 bases at V and 0 bases at J, with 8 bases between the two ends. The CDR3 totals 15 residues. CDR3 loop: CASSIGISTNEKLFF. The DNA of the CDR3 is TGTGCCAGTAGTATTGGAATTTCAACTAATGAAAAACTGTTTTTT.

The rearrangement links TRBV2 to TRBJ1-1; D gene unclear. The CDR3 totals 10 residues. Germline CDR1 reads SNHLY; CDR2 reads FYNNEI. V was trimmed by 8 bases and J by 11 bases, leaving 12 bases between them. The CDR3 here is CASVTGRAFF. The DNA for the CDR3 is TGTGCCAGCGTGACGGGTAGGGCTTTCTTT.

The rearrangement links TRBV15 to TRBJ1-1; D is uncertain. The length of the CDR3 is 14 residues. The V gene's germline CDR1 is LNHNV and CDR2 YYDKDF (reference sequence). Deletions cut 0 bases from V and 8 bases from J, with 13 bases between. The CDR3 sequence is CATSRDAIGKEAFF. In DNA form, the CDR3 reads TGTGCCACCAGCAGAGATGCGATTGGGAAAGAAGCTTTCTTT.

The CDR3 DNA follows: TGTGCCTGGCAGGGACAGTGGAATCAGCCCCAGCATTTT. It specifies CAWQGQWNQPQHF. This chain uses TRBV30 with TRBJ1-5; TRBD1 matches 7 bases. The CDR3 is 13 amino acids. Germline V gives CDR1 GTSNPN, CDR2 SVGIG (reference sequence). Trimming took 5 bases from V and 4 from J; bases not matched to a gene: 5.

This clone was seen only once. This chain connects TRBV6-5 to TRBJ1-3, with 10 bases fitting TRBD1. The CDR3 runs to 14 residues. Germline loops: CDR1 MNHEY, CDR2 SVGAGI. The V and J ends lost 6 bases and 4 bases, in that order; junction bases with no gene match: 3. The CDR3 nucleotides read TGTGCCAGCAGACGACAGGGGGCGGGAAACACCATATATTTT. Its translation is CASRRQGAGNTIYF.

V usage is TRBV5-6 and J usage is TRBJ1-1, with D possibly being TRBD1 (5 bases). Germline CDR1 reads SGHDT; CDR2 reads YYEEEE. Between the trimmed V and J ends, which lost 4 bases and 10 bases, there was a span of 14 bases. This CDR3 is built from 12 residues. The DNA for the CDR3 is TGTGCCAGCAGCCTCCCATACGGGGGAGCTTTCTTT. Translation gives CASSLPYGGAFF.

The chain uses TRBV6-2 or TRBV6-3 and TRBJ2-2; D is possibly TRBD1 (5 bases). The CDR3 length is 16 residues. V gave up 5 bases and J gave up 6 bases, with 19 bases separating them. Germline CDR1 reads MNHEY; CDR2 reads SVGEGT. Here the CDR3 reads CASSQKQVLRPGELFF. For the CDR3, the DNA is TGTGCCAGCAGTCAGAAACAGGTCTTGCGACCCGGGGAGCTGTTTTTT.

This clone was counted a single time. The chain couples TRBV30 to TRBJ2-1, with 9 bases fitting TRBD1. Germline trimming cut 3 bases from V and 6 bases from J; bases unmatched to any gene: 6. The CDR3 has 14 residues. Germline CDR1 GTSNPN, CDR2 SVGIG (reference sequence). The CDR3 here is CAWSRDRAGNEQFF. The CDR3 DNA follows: TGTGCCTGGAGCCGGGACAGGGCCGGCAATGAGCAGTTCTTC.

The rearrangement joins TRBV3-1 (or the pseudogene TRBV3-2) to TRBJ2-7; D possibly corresponds to TRBD1 (6 bases). V lost 2 bases, J lost 2 bases, and 13 bases lay in between. The CDR3 runs to 15 residues. Germline V gene data show CDR1 as LGHDT and CDR2 as YNNKEL (reference sequence). CDR3: CASSQPFGGPYEQYF. The CDR3 bases are TGTGCCAGCAGCCAACCCTTTGGGGGCCCCTACGAGCAGTACTTC.

This rearrangement joins TRBV25-1 to TRBJ1-2; D is uncertain. V lost 3 bases and J lost 8, with 7 bases in between. The CDR3 totals 11 residues. Germline values: CDR1 MGHDK, CDR2 SYGVNS. The CDR3 spells CASSDLGGYTF. In DNA form, the CDR3 reads TGTGCCAGCAGTGACCTGGGGGGCTACACCTTC.